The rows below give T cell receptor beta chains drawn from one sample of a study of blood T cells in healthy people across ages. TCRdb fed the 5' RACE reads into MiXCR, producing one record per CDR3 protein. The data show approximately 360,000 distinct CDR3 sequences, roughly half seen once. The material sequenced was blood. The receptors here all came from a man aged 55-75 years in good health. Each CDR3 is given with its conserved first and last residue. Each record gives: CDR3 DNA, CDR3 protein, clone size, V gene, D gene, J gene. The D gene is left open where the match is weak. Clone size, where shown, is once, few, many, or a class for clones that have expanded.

TGTGCCAGCAGTTACTCGCGGGGGAGTGCAGATACGCAGTATTTT	CASSYSRGSADTQYF	-	TRBV6-2/TRBV6-3	TRBD2	TRBJ2-3
TGTGCCAGCAGCCAAGGGACTCTGCGCGGGTCTGGGGCCAACGTCCTGACTTTC	CASSQGTLRGSGANVLTF	few	TRBV4-2	-	TRBJ2-6
TGTGCCAGCAGCCAAGATGGGCAGGGGGTCTGGGGGCAGTACTTC	CASSQDGQGVWGQYF	-	TRBV4-2	TRBD1	TRBJ2-7
TGCGCCAGCAGCGCCGGGACTAGCGGCGATGAGCAGTTCTTC	CASSAGTSGDEQFF	-	TRBV5-1	TRBD2	TRBJ2-1
TGTGCCAGCAGCTTACTCGGACAGGGTGGCAAAAACATTCAGTACTTC	CASSLLGQGGKNIQYF	few	TRBV7-2	TRBD1	TRBJ2-4
TGTGCCAGCACCAATCCCACAGGGGGTGGCTACACCTTC	CASTNPTGGGYTF	-	TRBV7-2	TRBD1	TRBJ1-2
TGTGCCAGCCTCGGGGGCTCGGACTATGGCTACACCTTC	CASLGGSDYGYTF	few	TRBV7-9	-	TRBJ1-2
TGTGCCAGCAGACGTCGACTAAGCTCCTACGAGCAGTACTTC	CASRRRLSSYEQYF	many	TRBV28	-	TRBJ2-7
TGCAGTGCTGGGCCGATGCGGGACACCTACAATGAGCAGTTCTTC	CSAGPMRDTYNEQFF	-	TRBV20-1	-	TRBJ2-1
TGTGCCAGCAGCGTAGGGCCCGGGAATGACGAGCAGTTCTTC	CASSVGPGNDEQFF	-	TRBV9	-	TRBJ2-1
TGCAGCGTTGAAGATGGACTAGTTCGCACAGATACGCAGTATTTT	CSVEDGLVRTDTQYF	-	TRBV29-1	TRBD2	TRBJ2-3
TGTGCCAGCAGCTTGCGATCTGTTCCAGACACCTTC	CASSLRSVPDTF	-	TRBV5-6	-	TRBJ1-2
TGTGCCAGCAGGAACAGGGAGGAGACCCAGTACTTC	CASRNREETQYF	-	TRBV6-2/TRBV6-3	-	TRBJ2-5
TGTGCCAGCAGTTCACTAGCGGGAGTTGCGGAGACCCAGTACTTC	CASSSLAGVAETQYF	-	TRBV7-9	TRBD2	TRBJ2-5
TGCGCCAGCAGCTTGGGGACTCGGGGTGGCTACACCTTC	CASSLGTRGGYTF	-	TRBV5-1	-	TRBJ1-2
TGTGCCAGCAGTTATAGGGTCGACACAGATACGCAGTATTTT	CASSYRVDTDTQYF	many	TRBV27	-	TRBJ2-3
TGCGCCAGCAGCTTGGGGCTAGCGGTCTACAATGAGCAGTTCTTC	CASSLGLAVYNEQFF	many	TRBV5-1	TRBD2	TRBJ2-1
TGTGCCAGCAGTGTTCCCCGGGACAGGGGGGGCAATAATTCACCCCTCCACTTT	CASSVPRDRGGNNSPLHF	-	TRBV2	TRBD1	TRBJ1-6
TGCAGTGCTAGAGATCAGGGACGGAAGCAGTTCTTC	CSARDQGRKQFF	-	TRBV20-1	-	TRBJ2-1
TGTGCCAGCAGCCGACAGGCCAGCCAAGAGACCCAGTACTTC	CASSRQASQETQYF	-	TRBV7-2	-	TRBJ2-5
TGTGCCAGCAGCACCATCTACGAGCAGTACTTC	CASSTIYEQYF	-	TRBV6-2/TRBV6-3	-	TRBJ2-7
TGTGCCACCGAAATAGAGGGCCTGAACACTGAAGCTTTCTTT	CATEIEGLNTEAFF	few	TRBV24-1	-	TRBJ1-1
TGTGCCAGCACTATTAGCGGGGTGTCCTACAATGAGCAGTACTTC	CASTISGVSYNEQYF	once	TRBV6-2/TRBV6-3	TRBD2	TRBJ2-7
TGTGCCAGCAGAATTGCAGATACGCAGTATTTT	CASRIADTQYF	-	TRBV12-3/TRBV12-4	-	TRBJ2-3
TGTGCCAGCAGCTCTGGGGGGCACACTGAAGCTTTCTTT	CASSSGGHTEAFF	-	TRBV6-2/TRBV6-3	-	TRBJ1-1
TGTGCCAGCAGCTTAGCTAGCGGGAGTGGGGATGAGCAGTTCTTC	CASSLASGSGDEQFF	many	TRBV11-2	TRBD2	TRBJ2-1
TGCAGCTCCCGGGGCACAGATACGCAGTATTTT	CSSRGTDTQYF	-	TRBV29-1	-	TRBJ2-3
TGCAGTGCCCACCCTCCGGGGTCCTCCTACAATGAGCAGTTCTTC	CSAHPPGSSYNEQFF	few	TRBV20-1	-	TRBJ2-1
TGCAGTGCGTTGGCTGGGTCGAGCGCAGATACGCAGTATTTT	CSALAGSSADTQYF	-	TRBV20-1	-	TRBJ2-3
TGTGCCAGCAGCCAAGGGACTAGCGGGATTAAGTTCTTC	CASSQGTSGIKFF	-	TRBV7-2	TRBD2	TRBJ2-1
TGTACCAGCAGAGAAGCGGGGGGGCCGTTGGATGAGCAGTTCTTT	CTSREAGGPLDEQFF	-	TRBV12-3/TRBV12-4	TRBD2	TRBJ2-1
TGTGCCAGCAGTTACCAGGGGATCTATGGCTACACCTTC	CASSYQGIYGYTF	-	TRBV6-5	-	TRBJ1-2
TGTGCCAGCATCCAGGGTGGATACGAGCAGTACTTC	CASIQGGYEQYF	few	TRBV14	-	TRBJ2-7
TGTGCCACCAGCAGAGAGATTAGCTCCTACAATGAGCAGTTCTTC	CATSREISSYNEQFF	-	TRBV15	-	TRBJ2-1
TGTGCCAGCAGTTACGACCTTGGGGCAGGGGGTGCCTATGGCTACACCTTC	CASSYDLGAGGAYGYTF	-	TRBV6-6	TRBD1	TRBJ1-2
TGCAGTGCTAGGACAGCGGACAGTACAGAGACCCAGTACTTC	CSARTADSTETQYF	-	TRBV20-1	-	TRBJ2-5
TGTGCCAGCAGCCCCCCGATTACCTACGAGCAGTACTTC	CASSPPITYEQYF	-	TRBV7-2	-	TRBJ2-7
TGTGCCATCAGTAAGAGGGAGGTCACAGATACGCAGTATTTT	CAISKREVTDTQYF	-	TRBV10-3	-	TRBJ2-3
TGTGCCAGCAGCGCGGAGGGCAGCACAGATACGCAGTATTTT	CASSAEGSTDTQYF	many	TRBV7-9	-	TRBJ2-3
TGTGCCAGCAGCTCCCCGTGGTGGGGCTATGGCTACACCTTC	CASSSPWWGYGYTF	once	TRBV5-6	-	TRBJ1-2
TGTGCCACCAGCAGGCCCCTCACAGGGAGCGTAGCTGCCGAGCAGTACTTC	CATSRPLTGSVAAEQYF	-	TRBV15	-	TRBJ2-7
TGCGCCAGCACACGTGGGAGCGCAGATACGCAGTATTTT	CASTRGSADTQYF	many	TRBV5-1	-	TRBJ2-3
TGTGCCAGCAGCCAACTCCTAGCGGGGTATGGAGATACGCAGTATTTT	CASSQLLAGYGDTQYF	few	TRBV27	TRBD2	TRBJ2-3
TGCAGCGTTTATGGGACAGGGGAAGAAAAACTGTTTTTT	CSVYGTGEEKLFF	once	TRBV29-1	TRBD1	TRBJ1-4
TGTGCCAGCAGCCCACCCCGTAGGGGGAATGGCTACACCTTC	CASSPPRRGNGYTF	-	TRBV7-2	-	TRBJ1-2
TGTACCAAACACGACAGGGGCTCCAATCAGCCCCAGCATTTT	CTKHDRGSNQPQHF	-	TRBV24-1	TRBD1	TRBJ1-5
TGTGCCAGCAGCGAAGCGGGGATGGGGGCCTATGGCTACACCTTC	CASSEAGMGAYGYTF	-	TRBV7-2	-	TRBJ1-2
TGTGCCAGCTCTCCCACTGGGGCCAACGTCCTGACTTTC	CASSPTGANVLTF	-	TRBV18	-	TRBJ2-6